The text below deals with one TCR beta chain. As originally analysed: It was from reference gene primer amplification that nucleated cell counts were estimated. Sequenced by immunoSEQ multiplex PCR; TCRdb stores in-frame clones only, minus some. V and J calls and clone size are given by that table; D and trimming were obtained from the DNA. The table lists more than 95,000 clones, 82% of them singletons. Trimming took 7 bases from V and 3 from J, leaving 16 bases between them. Looked up from germline, CDR1 is MNHNY and CDR2 is SVGAGI (reference sequence). There are 14 residues in the CDR3. The data were taken from a study of blood T cell repertoires in COVID-19. Overall study: From the United States, Italy and Spain came samples of acute and convalescent COVID-19.

The receptor was isolated from a man aged 55 to 70 with acute or convalescent COVID-19. V gene TRBV6-6 combines with J gene TRBJ2-7, with D perhaps matching TRBD2 (6 bases). The specimen was peripheral blood. Here the CDR3 reads CASTLGGSDYEQYF. CDR3 sequence (DNA): TGTGCCAGCACTCTTGGGGGGTCGGACTACGAGCAGTACTTC.